A single sample is the source of the 27 T cell receptor beta chains below, sequenced in a study of human CD8 memory T cell subsets (dated by TCRdb to 2018 to 2020). These reads were obtained on a NextSeq 550. A Human TCR Profiling Kit was used to prepare UMI-labeled 5' RACE TCRbeta libraries. TCRdb reprocessed the reads and lists each CDR3 protein sequence as a single entry, with no DNA. The table kept for this sample lists 5,500 to 7,000 distinct CDR3 sequences. Under 40% of the sample goes to the ten largest clones. Sample: CD8+ effector memory T cells (TEM) sorted from PBMCs. According to the study, the label for this sample's cell subset or site signals: effector memory CD8 T cells, CCR7- CD45RO+ CD95+. The receptor set was obtained from a human donor in good health.

The J gene is TRBJ1-5, the V gene TRBV19. The CDR3 covers 16 residues. Germline V lookup: CDR1 LNHDA, CDR2 SQIVND (reference sequence). CDR3 protein: CASSILARNSNQPQHF.

V gene TRBV20-1 combines with J gene TRBJ2-2; the TCRdb call, TRBD1, lacks DNA for checking. The CDR3 has 15 amino acids. Germline V gives CDR1 DFQATT, CDR2 SNEGSKA (reference sequence). CDR3 amino acids: CSARNLGHYTGELFF.

The chain uses TRBV18 and TRBJ2-7. In germline, CDR1 is KGHSH, CDR2 LQKENI. CDR3 length equals 15 residues. CDR3 residues: CASSPWAGEAYEQYF.

The rearrangement joins TRBV4-1 to TRBJ1-3. Germline V gene sequence: CDR1 MGHRA, CDR2 YSYEKL. The CDR3 length is 14 residues. CDR3 sequence reads: CASSQDAAGNTIYF.

V is TRBV29-1 and J is TRBJ2-3; the D gene TCRdb calls, TRBD1, cannot be checked with no DNA. In germline, CDR1 is SQVTM, CDR2 ANQGSEA. The CDR3 length is 16 residues. The CDR3 here is CSVEDSSVLPGDTQYF.

This clonotype is identified as medium-sized from frequency. The chain employs TRBV6-1 and TRBJ2-2; TCRdb's D call, TRBD1, is unchecked because there is no DNA. This CDR3 region has 15 residues. Germline CDR1 is MNHNS and CDR2 is SASEGT. The CDR3 loop reads CASSPGQGGSGELFF.

The gene calls are TRBV5-6 and TRBJ2-1. Germline V CDR1 and CDR2: SGHDT, YYEEEE. The CDR3 is 13 amino acids. CDR3 amino acids: CASSFYGWDEQFF.

The genes are TRBV4-1 and TRBJ1-1; the TRBD1 assignment by TCRdb is unverifiable without DNA. This CDR3 has 15 residues. The germline V gene has CDR1 MGHRA and CDR2 YSYEKL. CDR3: CASSQGRDRGTEAFF.

The V call is TRBV5-4, the J call TRBJ2-7; TCRdb designates TRBD1, a call that cannot be tested without DNA. CDR3 length equals 14 residues. CDR1 is SGHNT and CDR2 is YYREEE in the germline V gene (reference sequence). The CDR3 loop is CASRGIGASNEQYF.

The chain carries TRBV7-9 and TRBJ1-5; TCRdb gives TRBD1 as the D gene, but with no DNA this cannot be confirmed. There are 17 residues in the CDR3. CDR1 is SEHNR, CDR2 FQNEAQ, per germline (reference sequence). CDR3 sequence reads: CASSPDWDRYSNQPQHF.

This chain links TRBV5-4 with TRBJ1-1. This CDR3 has 12 residues. Germline V lookup: CDR1 SGHNT, CDR2 YYREEE (reference sequence). CDR3 amino acids: CASSWERTEAFF.

The rearrangement uses TRBV18 and TRBJ2-7. Germline-derived CDR1 and CDR2 are KGHSH and LQKENI. The CDR3 is 11 residues long. CDR3 loop: CASSPGHEQYF.

The chain has TRBV6-2 or TRBV6-3 and TRBJ2-7. CDR3 length equals 12 residues. The germline gives CDR1 MNHEY, CDR2 SVGEGT. This CDR3 is CASSRGTDEQYF.

V usage is TRBV29-1 and J usage is TRBJ2-3. This CDR3 comprises 12 residues. The germline V gene has CDR1 SQVTM and CDR2 ANQGSEA. This chain's CDR3 is CSALANTDTQYF.

This clonotype shows up as medium-sized by frequency. The V gene is TRBV3-1, the J gene TRBJ2-3; TCRdb gives TRBD1 as the D gene, but with no DNA this cannot be confirmed. Per the germline V gene, CDR1 is LGHDT and CDR2 is YNNKEL (reference sequence). The CDR3 runs 17 residues. The CDR3 protein is CASSQVLGTGPWNTQYF.

The rearrangement links TRBV24-1 to TRBJ2-5; TCRdb's D call, TRBD1, is unchecked because there is no DNA. Germline V gene lookup returns CDR1 KGHDR and CDR2 SFDVKD. The CDR3 totals 12 residues. The CDR3 is CATSAGEETQYF.

V is TRBV6-2 or TRBV6-3 and J is TRBJ1-4; checking the TCRdb D call of TRBD1 is not possible without DNA. CDR1 and CDR2 (germline): MNHEY, SVGEGT. The CDR3 extends over 13 amino acids. The CDR3 here is CASSPTENEKLFF.

The chain is built from TRBV20-1 and TRBJ2-7; absent DNA, TCRdb's TRBD1 call cannot be checked. CDR3 length: 17 residues. CDR1 and CDR2 from the germline V gene are DFQATT and SNEGSKA (reference sequence). The CDR3: CSARGFFPGGMQSEQYF.

The chain joins TRBV4-2 to TRBJ2-2; TCRdb reports TRBD1, a call that lacks DNA to check it against. The CDR3 length is 18 residues. Germline lookup yields CDR1 LGHNA and CDR2 YNFKEQ. The CDR3 sequence is CASSQGSEDSANTGELFF.

The J gene is TRBJ2-5, the V gene TRBV7-9; TCRdb's D call, TRBD1, is unchecked because there is no DNA. Germline V gene sequence: CDR1 SEHNR, CDR2 FQNEAQ (reference sequence). CDR3 length: 16 amino acids. CDR3 protein: CASSKSPAAGEETQYF.

The chain joins TRBV2 to TRBJ2-7; TCRdb's D gene call, TRBD1, goes unchecked for lack of DNA. Germline V CDR1 and CDR2: SNHLY, FYNNEI. The CDR3 length is 14 residues. This CDR3 is CASSTGQGSYEQYF.

This chain uses TRBV28 with TRBJ1-2. This CDR3 spans 11 amino acids. Germline V CDR1 and CDR2: MDHEN, SYDVKM. The CDR3 here is CASRRTKGYTF.

The chain combines TRBV5-1 with TRBJ2-1; TCRdb names TRBD1, which stays unverified in the absence of DNA. The length of the CDR3 is 14 residues. CDR1 and CDR2 (germline): SGHRS, YFSETQ. CDR3 sequence: CASSDRGPRDEQFF.

The chain combines TRBV7-3 with TRBJ2-1; TCRdb's assignment of TRBD2 cannot be checked, as there is no DNA. The V gene's germline CDR1 is SGHTA and CDR2 FQGTGA. This CDR3 contains 14 residues. The CDR3 spells CASSPSGRADEQFF.

The chain is built from TRBV5-5 and TRBJ1-1; TCRdb calls TRBD1, which cannot be checked without DNA. The V gene's germline CDR1 is SGHKS and CDR2 YYEKEE (reference sequence). This CDR3 comprises 15 residues. The CDR3 reads CASSLEGYKGTEAFF.

The chain carries TRBV27 and TRBJ2-7; TCRdb gives TRBD1 as the D gene, but with no DNA this cannot be confirmed. From germline, CDR1 is MNHEY and CDR2 SMNVEV (reference sequence). The CDR3 consists of 11 residues. CDR3 loop: CASSPGQEQYF.

This CDR3 reads CASSLLVGGNYGYTF. V and J are TRBV12-3 or TRBV12-4 and TRBJ1-2. The CDR3 runs to 15 residues.